This is a list of T cell receptor beta chains from one sample in a study of T cells in Graves' hyperthyroidism and ophthalmopathy. TCRdb re-derived calls from the multiplex PCR reads in MiXCR, one entry per CDR3 protein. There are 300,000 to 350,000 distinct CDR3 sequences in the sample; over 15% occur only once, and 45% to 50% lies in the top ten. The specimen was blood. The origin of the receptors is a woman aged 45 to 65 with Graves' hyperthyroidism. Each CDR3 is given with its conserved first and last residue. D genes are given only for firm matches. For some rows the clone size is stated as once, few or many, or as a class when expanded; others skip it.

>TRBJ2-1|many|TRBV12-3/TRBV12-4|TRBD2
TGTGCCAGCAGTTTCCCTGGACCGGGACTAGCGGGAGGGCCACCGTCTAGCTCCTACAATGAGCAGTTCTTC
CASSFPGPGLAGGPPSSSYNEQFF
>TRBJ2-5|-|TRBV12-3/TRBV12-4|-
TGTGCCAGCAGTTCGCAGGGCGGGACCCAGTACTTC
CASSSQGGTQYF
>TRBJ2-7|few|TRBV2|-
TGTGCCAGCAGTGGGGGCAGGGGCGACGAGCAGTACTTC
CASSGGRGDEQYF
>TRBJ1-4|-|TRBV20-1|-
TGCAGTGCTACCCCAGGGGATGATGAAAAACTGTTTTTT
CSATPGDDEKLFF
>TRBJ1-1|few|TRBV5-1|-
TGCGCCAGCAGGTTCGAGGAGAACACTGAAGCTTTCTTT
CASRFEENTEAFF
>TRBJ2-5|many|TRBV28|-
TGTGCCACCTCCAGCTGGGCGACACAAGAGACCCAGTACTTC
CATSSWATQETQYF
>TRBJ1-2|-|TRBV6-1|-
TGTGCCAGCACTCCCGGTGGGACCGTCCCTATGGGCTACACCTTC
CASTPGGTVPMGYTF
>TRBJ1-1|many|TRBV30|-
TGTGCCTGGCAAGGTTTATACTACCCCCTGAACACTGAAGCTTTCTTT
CAWQGLYYPLNTEAFF
>TRBJ2-2|-|TRBV6-1|TRBD1
TGTGCCAGCAGTTGGGGACAGGGGAGGCCCGGGGAGCTGTTTTTT
CASSWGQGRPGELFF
>TRBJ2-7|many|TRBV2|TRBD1
TGTGCCAGCAGGACCGGGACAGGGTTTTCCTACGAGCAGTACTTC
CASRTGTGFSYEQYF
>TRBJ2-7|few|TRBV14|-
TGTGCCAGCAGCCTCCCGGGACACTTCTACGAGCAGTACTTC
CASSLPGHFYEQYF
>TRBJ2-3|few|TRBV11-2|TRBD1
TGTGCCAGCAGGAAAGGGCGGGACAGGAACACAGATACGCAGTATTTT
CASRKGRDRNTDTQYF
>TRBJ2-1|-|TRBV9|-
TGTGCCAGCAGCCCTAGAACACTAGCTGCTAACAATGAGCAGTTCTTC
CASSPRTLAANNEQFF
>TRBJ2-5|-|TRBV6-1|-
TGTGCCAGCACCAACGTGGGACACCAAGAGACCCAGTACTTC
CASTNVGHQETQYF
>TRBJ2-7|-|TRBV10-3|TRBD1
TGTGCCATCAGGCCGGGACAGGGGTACGAGCAGTACTTC
CAIRPGQGYEQYF
>TRBJ1-5|-|TRBV7-8|TRBD1
TGTGCCAGCAGCTCCTCTGAGTGGACAGGGTACAATCAGCCCCAGCATTTT
CASSSSEWTGYNQPQHF
>TRBJ2-7|few|TRBV20-1|-
TGCAGTGCTAGTCAGGGGGGATACGAGCAGTACTTC
CSASQGGYEQYF
>TRBJ1-2|-|TRBV9|TRBD1
TGTGCCAGCAGTGAGGACAGGGCCTCCTATGGCTACACCTTC
CASSEDRASYGYTF
>TRBJ2-1|-|TRBV27|-
TGTGCCAGCACCCGCTCCCGTCTAGGGGAGAACGAGCAGTTCTTC
CASTRSRLGENEQFF
>TRBJ2-1|once|TRBV6-2/TRBV6-3|TRBD2
TGTGCCAGCAGTTCCACTAGCGGGTCGGGCAATGAGCAGTTCTTC
CASSSTSGSGNEQFF
>TRBJ2-7|-|TRBV19|-
TGTGCCAGTAGTATTGGCCCGTTTGGGAACGAGCAGTACTTC
CASSIGPFGNEQYF
>TRBJ2-1|many|TRBV5-1|TRBD2
TGCGCCAGCAGCATAAGCGGGAGGGCCCCCAATGAGCAGTTCTTC
CASSISGRAPNEQFF
>TRBJ2-6|few|TRBV7-3|-
TGTGCCAGTATGGGGGGTACTGGGGCCAACGTCCTGACTTTC
CASMGGTGANVLTF
>TRBJ2-2|once|TRBV20-1|-
TGCAGTGCCGCTCGTGGAACAGAGGGAGCCGGGGAGCTGTTTTTT
CSAARGTEGAGELFF
>TRBJ1-4|-|TRBV9|-
TGTGCCAGCAGCACAGGTGGAAGATTGAATGAAAAACTGTTTTTT
CASSTGGRLNEKLFF
>TRBJ1-2|few|TRBV28|-
TGTGCCAGCAGTTTGGCGGGACACCAAAACTATGGCTACACCTTC
CASSLAGHQNYGYTF
>TRBJ1-1|few|TRBV20-1|TRBD1
TGCAGTGCTAGAAATCCTACAGGGGGTCGGAACACTGAAGCTTTCTTT
CSARNPTGGRNTEAFF
>TRBJ1-5|-|TRBV12-3/TRBV12-4|-
TGTGCCAGCAGTCTAGGGGCCCTCAGTCAGCCCCAGCATTTT
CASSLGALSQPQHF
>TRBJ1-5|-|TRBV27|-
TGTGCCAGCAGCCTCCTTGGAAGCGGCCAGCCCCAGCATTTT
CASSLLGSGQPQHF
>TRBJ1-6|-|TRBV12-3/TRBV12-4|-
TGTGCCAGCACCCAAGGGGGGTTCACCTATAATTCACCCCTCCACTTT
CASTQGGFTYNSPLHF
>TRBJ1-2|many|TRBV5-1|-
TGCGCCAGCAGAGGCCTTCCGGACGCCAGTAATGGCTACACCTTC
CASRGLPDASNGYTF
>TRBJ2-3|-|TRBV15|-
TGTGCCACCAGCAGGAGAGGTGATACGCAGTATTTT
CATSRRGDTQYF
>TRBJ2-7|many|TRBV12-3/TRBV12-4|TRBD2
TGTGCCAGCAGTTTACTAGCGGGAGCAGACGAGCAGTACTTC
CASSLLAGADEQYF
>TRBJ2-2|-|TRBV7-9|-
TGTGCCAGCAGCTGGCGAGGGGTTACCACCGGGGAGCTGTTTTTT
CASSWRGVTTGELFF
>TRBJ1-1|many|TRBV12-3/TRBV12-4|TRBD1
TGTGCCAGCAGTACTACAGGGGGCACTGAAGCTTTCTTT
CASSTTGGTEAFF
>TRBJ1-1|-|TRBV25-1|-
TGTGCCAGCAGTGAATTTCCCATGAACACTGAAGCTTTCTTT
CASSEFPMNTEAFF
>TRBJ1-4|many|TRBV6-6|TRBD1
TGTGCCAGCAGTTACGACAGGGAGTATAATGAAAAACTGTTTTTT
CASSYDREYNEKLFF
>TRBJ2-1|many|TRBV5-1|-
TGCGCCAGCAGCTTGGAGGGGGGACCCCCCCCCTACAATGAGCAGTTCTTC
CASSLEGGPPPYNEQFF
>TRBJ2-1|many|TRBV2|TRBD2
TGTGCCAGCAGTGCAAGCGGGAACTCCTACAATGAGCAGTTCTTC
CASSASGNSYNEQFF
>TRBJ2-3|many|TRBV11-2|-
TGTGCCAGCAGCTTATCAGGAGAAAAGGGTACAGATACGCAGTATTTT
CASSLSGEKGTDTQYF
>TRBJ2-1|many|TRBV5-1|-
TGCGCCAGCAGCCCGGACGGCTGGGACTACAATGAGCAGTTCTTC
CASSPDGWDYNEQFF
>TRBJ2-7|many|TRBV11-2|-
TGTGCCAGCACCCATAGGGAGGGGGCGTTGGAGCAGTACTTC
CASTHREGALEQYF
>TRBJ2-3|many|TRBV7-2|TRBD2
TGTGCCAGCAGCTTAGCGGGACTAGCGGGCGATACGCAGTATTTT
CASSLAGLAGDTQYF
>TRBJ1-3|few|TRBV3-1|-
TGTGCCAGCAGCGAAACCGGGACAACTGGAAACACCATATATTTT
CASSETGTTGNTIYF
>TRBJ2-5|many|TRBV20-1|TRBD1
TGCAGTGCTAGAGGGGCAGGGGGCGCGAGGGAGACCCAGTACTTC
CSARGAGGARETQYF
>TRBJ2-5|few|TRBV27|TRBD2
TGTGCCAGCAGTTTATTCAGCGGGAGGGACGAGACCCAGTACTTC
CASSLFSGRDETQYF
>TRBJ2-1|many|TRBV5-6|TRBD1
TGTGCCAGCAGCTACGGGACAGGGGCCCATGAGCAGTTCTTC
CASSYGTGAHEQFF
>TRBJ2-1|-|TRBV6-1|-
TGTGCCAGCAGTGAAGGGCCCGGGATAGGGATGAATGAGCAGTTCTTC
CASSEGPGIGMNEQFF
>TRBJ2-6|-|TRBV6-1|TRBD2
TGTGCCAGCAGTCCGGGACTAGCGGTGTCTGGGGCCAACGTCCTGACTTTC
CASSPGLAVSGANVLTF
>TRBJ1-5|-|TRBV6-1|-
TGTGCCAGCATTCCCAGACAGCTTAGCAATCAGCCCCAGCATTTT
CASIPRQLSNQPQHF
>TRBJ1-1|-|TRBV29-1|-
TGCAGCGTTGACGTTCAGGGCATGAACACTGAAGCTTTCTTT
CSVDVQGMNTEAFF
>TRBJ1-5|-|TRBV4-1|TRBD1
TGCGCCAGCAGCCAAGGGACAGGGCCCGGGCCCCAGCATTTT
CASSQGTGPGPQHF
>TRBJ1-4|-|TRBV4-2|TRBD1
TGTGCCAGCAGCCAAGTTGGAGGGGGCCGAGAAAAACTGTTTTTT
CASSQVGGGREKLFF
>TRBJ2-2|-|TRBV7-9|TRBD2
TGTGCCAGCAGCTTTATGACTAGCGGGAGCTTGGACACCGGGGAGCTGTTTTTT
CASSFMTSGSLDTGELFF
>TRBJ1-1|many|TRBV29-1|-
TGCAGCGGAGGACTGGGAGCTGAAGCTTTCTTT
CSGGLGAEAFF
>TRBJ1-5|-|TRBV20-1|-
TGCAGTGCTCGCAGGGCCCTGAGCGATCAGCCCCAGCATTTT
CSARRALSDQPQHF
>TRBJ2-3|few|TRBV6-1|TRBD2
TGTGCCAGCAGGGATCCGACTCGGGAGGCCACAGATACGCAGTATTTT
CASRDPTREATDTQYF